This T cell receptor (beta chain) was identified during a study of a mutant IDH1 vaccine in newly diagnosed glioma. Looking at the study overall: A 62.5% male, about 38% female split and a mean age of approximately 40 years characterized treated patients.

The CDR3 has 14 amino acids. Germline assignment: CDR1 SGHTA and CDR2 FQGNSA. The J segment lost 4 bases and the V segment lost 4 bases, leaving 0 bases of the junction unmatched. Libraries were prepared by immunoSEQ multiplex PCR; TCRdb keeps only in-frame clonotypes and omits some of them. The sample yields approximately 54,000 clones, roughly 80% seen once. Time point in this sample: baseline, week 1 (first vaccination visit). Treatment reported: pre-vaccination baseline after standard-of-care therapy. The source of this sequence is a man aged 18-30 years with glioma. The specimen comprised PBMCs, sampled from a glioma patient treated with radiotherapy, temozolomide or both. This rearrangement joins TRBV7-2 to TRBJ2-2, with 10 bases aligning to TRBD2. The CDR3 DNA reads as TGTGCCAGCAGCTGGACTAGCGGCACCGGGGAGCTGTTTTTT. It yields the protein CASSWTSGTGELFF. Full variable domain (remainder filled in from reference TRBV7-2 and TRBJ2-2): GAGVSQSPSNKVTEKGKDVELRCDPISGHTALYWYRQSLGQGLEFLIYFQGNSAPDKSGLPSDRFSAERTGGSVSTLTIQRTQQEDSAVYLCASSWTSGTGELFFGEGSRLTVL.